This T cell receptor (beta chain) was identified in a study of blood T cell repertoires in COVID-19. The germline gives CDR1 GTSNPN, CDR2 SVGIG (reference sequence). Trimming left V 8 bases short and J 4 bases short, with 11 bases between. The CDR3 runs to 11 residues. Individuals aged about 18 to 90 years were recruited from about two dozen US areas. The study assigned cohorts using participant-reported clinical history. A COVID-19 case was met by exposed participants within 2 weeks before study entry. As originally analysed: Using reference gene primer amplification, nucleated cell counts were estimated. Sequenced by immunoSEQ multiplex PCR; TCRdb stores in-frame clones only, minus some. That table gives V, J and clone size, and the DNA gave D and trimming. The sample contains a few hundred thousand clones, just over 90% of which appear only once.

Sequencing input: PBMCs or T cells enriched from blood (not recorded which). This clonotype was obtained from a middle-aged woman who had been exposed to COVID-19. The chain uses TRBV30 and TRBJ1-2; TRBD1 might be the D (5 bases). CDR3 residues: CASSGLYGYTF. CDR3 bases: TGTGCCAGCTCGGGACTCTATGGCTACACCTTC. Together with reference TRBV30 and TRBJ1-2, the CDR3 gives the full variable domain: SQTIHQWPATLVQPVGSPLSLECTVEGTSNPNLYWYRQAAGRGLQLLFYSVGIGQISSEVPQNLSASRPQDRQFILSSKKLLLSDSGFYLCASSGLYGYTFGSGTRLTVV.